The rows below give T cell receptor beta chains drawn from one sample of a study of T cell repertoires in cytomegalovirus infection. The antigens for these receptors are not known. TCRdb called the reads again in MiXCR, with one record for every CDR3 protein. The sample consists of around 110,000 distinct CDR3 sequences, about 9.5% of them appearing once. Specimen: PBMCs, sequenced either directly or after in vitro stimulation (not recorded which). Every receptor here comes from a human donor in good health (CMV status not recorded). Some clones in this sample may be carry-over from other donors' samples. Both conserved end residues are part of each CDR3. Fields, in order: V gene, D gene, clone size, J gene, CDR3 DNA, CDR3 protein. D genes are given only for firm matches. The size field is filled for only some rows; it gives once, few, many or a size class.

TRBV12-3/TRBV12-4,.,few,TRBJ2-2,TGTGCCAGCAGTTTGGTTGAGCGGAGCGGGGAGCTGTTTTTT,CASSLVERSGELFF
TRBV7-2,.,many,TRBJ2-1,TGTGCCAGCAGCCTGGGGGCCGGGGGCGATGAGCAGTTCTTC,CASSLGAGGDEQFF
TRBV4-1,.,.,TRBJ2-5,TGCGCCAGCAGCCAATTTCACGGGGAGACCCAGTACTTC,CASSQFHGETQYF
TRBV12-3/TRBV12-4,TRBD1,few,TRBJ1-5,TGTGCCAGCAGCCGCGGACGCCGGACAGGGGGAAACAATCAGCCCCAGCATTTT,CASSRGRRTGGNNQPQHF
TRBV28,.,many,TRBJ2-2,TGTGCCAGCAGGCGGGATTCCGGGGAGCTGTTTTTT,CASRRDSGELFF
TRBV15,TRBD1,few,TRBJ2-5,TGTGCCACCAGCGGACCCCGGGACAGCCAAGAGACCCAGTACTTC,CATSGPRDSQETQYF
TRBV4-1,TRBD2,many,TRBJ2-7,TGCGCCAGCAGCCAGGGACTAGCGGCAGCCTACGAGCAGTACTTC,CASSQGLAAAYEQYF
TRBV2,TRBD2,few,TRBJ2-1,TGTGCCGCCACGGGACTAGCCCATGAGCAGTTCTTC,CAATGLAHEQFF
TRBV7-2,.,many,TRBJ2-7,TGTGCCAGCACCGGGACATATCGAAACGAGCAGTACTTC,CASTGTYRNEQYF
TRBV12-3/TRBV12-4,.,.,TRBJ1-1,TGTGCCAGCAGTTTTGCCTGGACTGAAGCTTTCTTT,CASSFAWTEAFF
TRBV6-2/TRBV6-3,TRBD1,few,TRBJ1-2,TGTGCCAGCAGCAGCACCGGGACAGGGGGCGAACATGGCTACACCTTC,CASSSTGTGGEHGYTF
TRBV7-9,.,many,TRBJ2-3,TGTGCCAGCAGCTACATGACCCCTACGCAGTATTTT,CASSYMTPTQYF
TRBV20-1,.,few,TRBJ2-1,TGCAGTGCTAGAGATCTCAGGGGCAATGAGCAGTTCTTC,CSARDLRGNEQFF
TRBV10-3,.,few,TRBJ1-2,TGTGCCATCAGCGGGACATTACGCGGCTACACCTTC,CAISGTLRGYTF
TRBV29-1,TRBD1,.,TRBJ1-2,TGCAGCGTTGGGACTAGACAGGGGATATATAACTATGGCTACACCTTC,CSVGTRQGIYNYGYTF
TRBV11-2,.,.,TRBJ1-2,TGTGCCAGCAGCGACCCCGGCAGTGTGGGATATAAAGGGTATGGCTACACCTTC,CASSDPGSVGYKGYGYTF
TRBV20-1,.,.,TRBJ2-7,TGCAGTTCATTACGTCGAGGCAACGAGCAGTACTTC,CSSLRRGNEQYF
TRBV20-1,TRBD2,.,TRBJ2-1,TGCAGTGCTAGAATTACTAGCGGGAGGGCCTACAATGAGCAGTTCTTC,CSARITSGRAYNEQFF
TRBV5-1,.,.,TRBJ1-2,TGCGCCAGCACCCAGGGTCCGGGGGAGGACTATGGCTACACCTTC,CASTQGPGEDYGYTF
TRBV12-3/TRBV12-4,.,many,TRBJ2-1,TGTGCCAGCAGTTTGGCGGGACCGACCTACAATGAGCAGTTCTTC,CASSLAGPTYNEQFF
TRBV12-3/TRBV12-4,.,many,TRBJ1-2,TGTGCCAGCAGTTCTTCCGGACAGAGCTATGGCTACACCTTC,CASSSSGQSYGYTF
TRBV7-8,TRBD2,many,TRBJ2-7,TGTGCCAGCAGCCCCTATATAGCGGGAGGGCCGGAGGAGCAGTACTTC,CASSPYIAGGPEEQYF
TRBV28,.,few,TRBJ2-1,TGTGCCAGCGTCTCTAGCCCTTACAATGAGCAGTTCTTC,CASVSSPYNEQFF
TRBV6-2/TRBV6-3,.,.,TRBJ2-1,TGTGCCAGCAGCCTTAGGGGGAGAATTCATCCGGCTGAGCAGTTCTTC,CASSLRGRIHPAEQFF
TRBV12-3/TRBV12-4,.,few,TRBJ1-5,TGTGCCAGCAGTTTGGGGGGGCAAGGTCAGCCCCAGCATTTT,CASSLGGQGQPQHF
TRBV15,TRBD1,few,TRBJ1-5,TGTGCCATCAGGAGGGACAGGGGAGGCAATCAGCCCCAGCATTTT,CAIRRDRGGNQPQHF
TRBV19,.,many,TRBJ2-7,TGTGCCAGTAGTATACCGGGACTCGTCTACGAGCAGTACTTC,CASSIPGLVYEQYF
TRBV6-2/TRBV6-3,.,.,TRBJ1-5,TGTGCCAGCAGTTACCAGTATAGCAATCAGCCCCAGCATTTT,CASSYQYSNQPQHF
TRBV7-2,.,few,TRBJ1-4,TGTGCCAGCAGCTTATCGCCGGGCGGTGAAAAACTGTTTTTT,CASSLSPGGEKLFF
TRBV6-8,.,.,TRBJ1-4,TGTGCCAGCAGCAGCCTTTCTCAAGCCCCGGCTCCCGGCGAAAAACTGTTTTTT,CASSSLSQAPAPGEKLFF
TRBV9,.,.,TRBJ2-1,TGTGCCAGCAGCGTAGAACGGCCCTACAATGAGCAGTTCTTC,CASSVERPYNEQFF
TRBV6-8,TRBD1,once,TRBJ2-4,TGTGCCAGCAGCCGACAGGGGTTAAACATTCAGTACTTC,CASSRQGLNIQYF